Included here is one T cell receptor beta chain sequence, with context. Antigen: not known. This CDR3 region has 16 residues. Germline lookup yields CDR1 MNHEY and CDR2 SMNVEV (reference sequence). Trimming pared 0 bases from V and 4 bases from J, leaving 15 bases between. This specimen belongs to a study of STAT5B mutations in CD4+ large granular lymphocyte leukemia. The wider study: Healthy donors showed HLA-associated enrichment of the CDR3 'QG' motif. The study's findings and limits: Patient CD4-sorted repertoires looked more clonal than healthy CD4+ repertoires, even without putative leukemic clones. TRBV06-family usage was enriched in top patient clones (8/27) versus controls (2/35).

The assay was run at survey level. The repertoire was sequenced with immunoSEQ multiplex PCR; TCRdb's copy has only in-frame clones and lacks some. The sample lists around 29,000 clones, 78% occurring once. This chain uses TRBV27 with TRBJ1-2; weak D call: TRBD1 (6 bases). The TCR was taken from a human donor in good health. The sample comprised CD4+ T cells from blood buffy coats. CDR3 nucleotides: TGTGCCAGCAGTTTATCTAGCGGGGGGCGCTTCTATGGCTACACCTTC. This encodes CASSLSSGGRFYGYTF.